Each of the 27 T cell receptor beta chains below was sequenced from the same sample in a study of shared clonotypes between healthy human individuals. TCRdb keeps only in-frame clones here, not all; method: immunoSEQ multiplex PCR. In the table there are roughly 2.2 million clones, 90% to 95% of which are singletons. The sequencing sample was made of naive CD4+ T cells from PBMCs. Subset: CD45RA+ positively selected. These receptors were obtained from a man between 18 and 29 years old in good health. Some clones in this sample may be carry-over from other donors' samples.

This clone was found a few times. V usage is TRBV28 and J usage is TRBJ1-3, with a tentative D call TRBD1 (6 bases). Germline assignment: CDR1 MDHEN and CDR2 SYDVKM. Trimming cost V 4 bases and J 7 bases, with 11 bases left between them. CDR3 length: 13 amino acids. As DNA, the CDR3 is TGTGCCAGCAGTTCTCAGGGGTGGAACACCATATATTTT. Protein: CASSSQGWNTIYF. Using reference TRBV28 and TRBJ1-3 for the parts outside the CDR3, the full variable domain is DVKVTQSSRYLVKRTGEKVFLECVQDMDHENMFWYRQDPGLGLRLIYFSYDVKMKEKGDIPEGYSVSREKKERFSLILESASTNQTSMYLCASSSQGWNTIYFGEGSWLTVV.

V usage is TRBV29-1 and J usage is TRBJ2-1; 10 nucleotides match TRBD1. CDR1 is SQVTM, CDR2 ANQGSEA, per germline. CDR3 length: 16 amino acids. V gave up 5 bases and J gave up 7 bases; unmatched junction bases: 14. The CDR3 spells CSVNGYWDRGMNEQFF. CDR3 nucleotide sequence: TGCAGCGTTAATGGGTATTGGGACAGGGGAATGAATGAGCAGTTCTTC.

The J gene is TRBJ1-1, the V gene TRBV29-1, with D unresolved. This CDR3 spans 14 amino acids. V was shortened by 4 bases and J by 6 bases, with 18 bases between the two germline ends. Germline loops: CDR1 SQVTM, CDR2 ANQGSEA. The CDR3 nucleotides read TGCAGCGTTGGCACACGGACCTTTGGGGCTGAAGCTTTCTTT. Protein: CSVGTRTFGAEAFF.

As regards this clone: This may come from a read error, since a much larger clone is one base off. The J gene is TRBJ1-5, the V gene TRBV27; 10 bases match TRBD1. The CDR3 runs to 14 residues. Germline lookup yields CDR1 MNHEY and CDR2 SMNVEV (reference sequence). Trimming cost V 5 bases and J 2 bases; bases outside gene matches: 0. This chain's CDR3 is CASSGTGGNQPQHF. The CDR3 coding sequence is TGTGCCAGCAGTGGGACAGGGGGCAATCAGCCCCAGCATTTT.

This clone was seen just once. The chain has TRBV7-8 and TRBJ2-1, with D possibly TRBD2 on 5 matching bases. Trimming took 3 bases from V and 3 from J, leaving 12 bases between them. This CDR3 has 15 residues. CDR1 SGHVS and CDR2 FQNEAQ come from the germline V gene. For the CDR3, the DNA is TGTGCCAGCAGCTTTAGAGGGCGAGGCTACAATGAGCAGTTCTTC. Translating it yields CASSFRGRGYNEQFF.

The chain uses TRBV18 and TRBJ2-4, with D possibly being TRBD2 (6 bases). V was cut by 1 base and J by 9 bases, with 13 bases left in between. CDR3 length: 14 residues. Germline V gives CDR1 KGHSH, CDR2 LQKENI. CDR3 DNA: TGTGCCAGCTCACCACAGAGCAGGGAGGCCATTCAGTACTTC. It encodes CASSPQSREAIQYF.

This clone has a single count. Distinct nucleotide sequences in the sample also encode this CDR3. This chain uses TRBV7-9 with TRBJ2-7; TRBD1 aligns across 9 bases. The CDR3 extends over 14 amino acids. CDR1 and CDR2 (germline): SEHNR, FQNEAQ (reference sequence). J lost 1 base, V lost 5 bases, and 3 bases had no gene match. CDR3 protein: CASSPGTGSYEQYF. Written as DNA, the CDR3 is TGTGCCAGCAGCCCCGGGACAGGGTCCTACGAGCAGTACTTC.

This chain uses TRBV18 with TRBJ2-1; TRBD2 agrees at 10 bases. With V trimmed by 1 base and J by 7 bases, 4 bases remained unmatched. CDR1 is KGHSH and CDR2 is LQKENI in the germline V gene. This CDR3 contains 15 residues. In DNA, the CDR3 is TGTGCCAGCTCACCACTCATAGCGGGAGGAAATGAGCAGTTCTTC. Amino acids: CASSPLIAGGNEQFF.

The chain is built from TRBV19 and TRBJ2-6; 11 nucleotides match TRBD1. V lost 4 bases, J lost 3 bases, and 8 bases stayed unmatched. CDR1 LNHDA and CDR2 SQIVND come from the germline V gene (reference sequence). This CDR3 has 18 residues. CDR3 in DNA: TGTGCCAGTAGTACGACCGGGACAGGGGGTCTTGGGGCCAACGTCCTGACTTTC. Amino acids: CASSTTGTGGLGANVLTF.

The chain uses TRBV28 and TRBJ1-4; D might be TRBD1 (5 bases). CDR1 is MDHEN, CDR2 SYDVKM, per germline. The ends were cut back, 3 bases at V and 3 bases at J, with 11 bases in the middle. CDR3 size: 15 residues. The CDR3 DNA follows: TGTGCCAGCAGTTTTGAGGGGCTGGCTAATGAAAAACTGTTTTTT. Translating gives CASSFEGLANEKLFF.

V and J are TRBV5-1 and TRBJ1-4, with a weak D call TRBD1 (5 bases). CDR3 length equals 15 residues. V gave up 4 bases and J gave up 0 bases, with 10 bases separating them. The germline V gene has CDR1 SGHRS and CDR2 YFSETQ. CDR3 residues: CASSLDIATNEKLFF. Written as DNA, the CDR3 is TGCGCCAGCAGCCTGGACATCGCAACTAATGAAAAACTGTTTTTT.

The gene calls are TRBV9 and TRBJ2-7; D remains unclear. The germline CDR1 and CDR2 sequences are SGDLS and YYNGEE. CDR3 length equals 11 residues. Trimming shortened V by 4 bases and J by 4 bases, and 6 bases separated the two germline ends. The CDR3 DNA is TGTGCCAGCAGCTCCGCTTACGAGCAGTACTTC. Translation: CASSSAYEQYF.

As concerns this clone: At the DNA level, this CDR3 is encoded by other sequences in the same sample as well. The chain joins TRBV27 to TRBJ1-4, with 7 bases identical to TRBD1. The CDR3 is 14 residues long. V shed 2 bases, J shed 4 bases, and the junction held 1 base outside the gene matches. The germline V gene has CDR1 MNHEY and CDR2 SMNVEV (reference sequence). Here the CDR3 DNA reads TGTGCCAGCAGTTTAGGGACAGATAATGAAAAACTGTTTTTT. Residues: CASSLGTDNEKLFF.

The chain joins TRBV7-8 to TRBJ2-1; the match to TRBD2 covers 10 bases. The CDR3 totals 18 residues. Losses at the gene ends were 3 bases for V and 0 bases for J; bases not matched to a gene: 8. Per germline, CDR1 SGHVS and CDR2 FQNEAQ. The DNA for the CDR3 is TGTGCCAGCAGCTTGACTAGCGGGCCCCTAAGCTCCTACAATGAGCAGTTCTTC. This codes for CASSLTSGPLSSYNEQFF.

This clone was recorded once. The chain has TRBV6-1 and TRBJ1-5; TRBD1 might be the D (5 bases). CDR3 length: 14 amino acids. Looked up from germline, CDR1 is MNHNS and CDR2 is SASEGT. V lost 8 bases and J lost 0, with 11 bases in between. In DNA, the CDR3 is TGTGCCAGCGGGACCGGTTATAGCAATCAGCCCCAGCATTTT. This codes for CASGTGYSNQPQHF.

The genes are TRBV6-5 and TRBJ1-2; 7 bases align to TRBD1. The CDR3 is 13 amino acids. CDR1 and CDR2 (germline): MNHEY, SVGAGI. J gave up 6 bases and V 6 bases, and 7 bases lay outside the gene matches. The CDR3 nucleotides read TGTGCCAGCAGCCCTAGACAGGGACATGGCTACACCTTC. Translated: CASSPRQGHGYTF.

V is TRBV18 and J is TRBJ1-1; a possible D gene is TRBD1 (5 bases). The CDR3 runs to 15 residues. The germline gives CDR1 KGHSH, CDR2 LQKENI. Trimming removed 6 bases at V and 3 bases at J, with 17 bases between. The CDR3 coding sequence is TGTGCCAGCTCGTCCATCCCGGGAGGGGACACTGAAGCTTTCTTT. Protein sequence: CASSSIPGGDTEAFF.

The rearrangement uses TRBV5-6 and TRBJ2-7; maybe TRBD2 (7 bases). In germline, CDR1 is SGHDT, CDR2 YYEEEE. Between the trimmed V and J ends, which lost 9 bases and 2 bases, there was a span of 18 bases. This CDR3 contains 14 residues. CDR3 sequence (DNA): TGTGCCACGGCTGGGGGGGCCTACCCCTACGAGCAGTACTTC. This sequence encodes CATAGGAYPYEQYF.

For this clone: This sample includes further DNA sequences coding for the same CDR3. This chain uses TRBV28 with TRBJ2-7; D gene uncertain. This CDR3 region has 11 residues. V was pared by 2 bases and J by 5 bases, with 4 bases between. From germline, CDR1 is MDHEN and CDR2 SYDVKM. CDR3 region: CASSLLNEQYF. CDR3 DNA: TGTGCCAGCAGTTTACTGAACGAGCAGTACTTC.

The J gene is TRBJ2-5, the V gene TRBV6-1, with a weak D call TRBD1 (6 bases). CDR1 is MNHNS and CDR2 is SASEGT in the germline V gene. This CDR3 contains 15 residues. Trimming removed 5 bases at V and 5 bases at J, with 18 bases between. CDR3 region: CASSIQGLSWETQYF. The CDR3, as DNA: TGTGCCAGCAGTATACAGGGATTGTCCTGGGAGACCCAGTACTTC.

The rearrangement uses TRBV9 and TRBJ2-7; possible D gene TRBD2, 6 bases. CDR3 length: 14 residues. Trimming shortened V by 3 bases and J by 7 bases, and 17 bases separated the two germline ends. CDR1 and CDR2 (germline): SGDLS, YYNGEE. The DNA of the CDR3 is TGTGCCAGCAGCGCCCGGCATACAGCGGGTGAGCAGTACTTC. Translation: CASSARHTAGEQYF. Looking up the rest from reference TRBV9 and TRBJ2-7 gives the full variable domain: DSGVTQTPKHLITATGQRVTLRCSPRSGDLSVYWYQQSLDQGLQFLIQYYNGEERAKGNILERFSAQQFPDLHSELNLSSLELGDSALYFCASSARHTAGEQYFGPGTRLTVT.

About this clone: This sample includes further DNA sequences coding for the same CDR3. The J gene is TRBJ1-3, the V gene TRBV7-2; no clear D. With 3 bases removed from V and 4 bases from J, the gap between germline ends came to 4 bases. Per germline, CDR1 SGHTA and CDR2 FQGNSA. The length of the CDR3 is 12 residues. The CDR3 nucleotides are TGTGCCAGCAGCTTCCCAGGAAACACCATATATTTT. Amino acids: CASSFPGNTIYF.

The V gene is TRBV28, the J gene TRBJ1-3, with TRBD1 matching 7 bases. V was clipped by 7 bases and J by 7 bases; unmatched bases: 4. This CDR3 contains 12 residues. Germline V lookup: CDR1 MDHEN, CDR2 SYDVKM. The CDR3 DNA reads TGTGCCAGCAAAGGACAGGCTAACACCATATATTTT. Translating gives CASKGQANTIYF.

V is TRBV5-1 and J is TRBJ2-7; TRBD1 agrees at 7 bases. The CDR3 is 16 residues long. CDR1 is SGHRS and CDR2 is YFSETQ in the germline V gene. The J segment lost 5 bases and the V segment lost 1 base, leaving 12 bases of the junction unmatched. The CDR3 reads CASSLPGQRYRDEQYF. CDR3 bases: TGCGCCAGCAGCTTGCCGGGACAGAGGTATCGAGACGAGCAGTACTTC.

The chain employs TRBV7-9 and TRBJ2-3; possible D gene TRBD2, 6 bases. The CDR3 totals 16 residues. V gave up 4 bases and J gave up 1 base, with 15 bases separating them. CDR1 SEHNR and CDR2 FQNEAQ come from the germline V gene (reference sequence). The CDR3 coding sequence is TGTGCCAGCAGCTGGGTGGGCAGGGAGGGCACAGATACGCAGTATTTT. It specifies CASSWVGREGTDTQYF.

The rearrangement joins TRBV10-2 to TRBJ2-6; D is ambiguous. Germline values: CDR1 WSHSY, CDR2 SAAADI. The CDR3 is 17 residues long. V was pared by 3 bases and J by 0 bases, with 12 bases between. CDR3: CASSDLNGRSGANVLTF. The CDR3 DNA follows: TGCGCCAGCAGTGATTTGAACGGGCGCTCTGGGGCCAACGTCCTGACTTTC.

Points on this clone: Other DNA sequences of this sample code for an identical CDR3. The gene calls are TRBV7-2 and TRBJ1-2; D ambiguous. Deletions cut 1 base from V and 8 bases from J, with 11 bases between. The CDR3 loop spans 13 amino acids. The germline CDR1 and CDR2 sequences are SGHTA and FQGNSA. DNA for the CDR3: TGTGCCAGCAGCTTAGGTCGACCCTACGGCTACACCTTC. This gives the protein CASSLGRPYGYTF. Variable domain in full (rest from reference TRBV7-2 and TRBJ1-2): GAGVSQSPSNKVTEKGKDVELRCDPISGHTALYWYRQSLGQGLEFLIYFQGNSAPDKSGLPSDRFSAERTGGSVSTLTIQRTQQEDSAVYLCASSLGRPYGYTFGSGTRLTVV.